This T cell receptor beta chain was sequenced for a study of shared clonotypes between healthy human individuals (dated by TCRdb to between 2020 and 2021). For the wider study: A couple of women and three men aged 18 to 49 years were included in the cohort. For each donor, CD4 naive and CD4 memory were each given three plates, CD8 naive was given two plates, and CD8 memory was given one plate. Different laboratories and diverse techniques were used to prepare libraries and sequence TCR repertoires, to increase sequencing depth and limit assay-specific biases. Blood TCR repertoires of five healthy adults were deeply sequenced to estimate repertoire size and the extent of clonotype sharing between individuals. Each donor's leukapheresis produced roughly between roughly 0.94 and 9.5 billion PBMCs.

Findings and caveats that apply to the study as a whole: Compared with non-shared clonotypes, clonotypes shared by all four sorted-subset donors had higher generation probabilities. Based on pairwise subsampling, the degree of clonotype sharing among donors was expected to be affected by sequencing depth. Naive subsets generally had larger estimated clonotype richness than memory subsets. Across several donors, approximately 5% of naive CD4, roughly 3.8% of naive CD8, around 2.5% of memory CD4, and approximately 0.4% of memory CD8 clonotypes were shared. Rarefaction of sorted-subset datasets indicated incomplete sequencing despite the large sequencing depth. The small number of donors limited the genetic and exposure-history diversity represented. Only blood was sampled, and tissue TCR repertoires likely differ from those in blood.

Using the deep immunoSEQ assay, multiplex PCR amplified TCR CDR3 regions from genomic DNA. Extracted genomic DNA from each cell subset was distributed evenly across all wells of several immunoSEQ 96-well plates, and each plate was treated as a replicate. Each replicate PCR for sorted subsets received approximately 220 ng genomic DNA, equal to tens of thousands of T cell genomes. The purified libraries were quantified using a Qubit 3.0 fluorometer, sized with a Bioanalyzer 2100, and then quantified again using the KAPA Library Quantification kit. A separate single-read 150-cycle Illumina NextSeq 550 flow cell was used to sequence each immunoSEQ 96-well plate. In the original analysis: The immunoSEQ output contained only junctional sequences without quality scores, so filtering could not match that applied to full-length reads. To assign V/J genes and CDR3, sequences were annotated against IMGT germline references using PyIR, a Python wrapper for IgBLAST v1.9. Reads were filtered out if the reads had weak V/J assignments (E-value above 1e-6), no CDR3, stop codons, out-of-frame junctions, or ambiguous translated residues. A V3J clonotype was defined by an identical inferred V gene, J gene, and CDR3 amino acid sequence. To compute the percentage overlap between repertoires, the number of shared unique clonotypes was divided by the size of the smaller repertoire. Three approaches were used to assess repertoire richness: RTK rarefaction, the Chao1 estimator, and Recon v2.1 estimates of unobserved clonotypes. OLGA was used to compute generation probabilities for all TCRbeta clonotypes that the gDNA method yielded from four donors. TCRdb carries this immuneACCESS record with in-frame sequences only. Its versions omit some clonotypes, under half of them owing to an unresolved V gene in the studies checked, with the rest unexplained. Clone size and V and J calls were adopted from that table, with D and trimming inferred from the DNA. The sample has about 2 million clones on record, 85% to 95% of them singletons. 0.85% to 1.3% of the sample rests with the top ten.

Concerning this clone: Its binding antigen is unknown. No much larger clone is present one base from it, and per-base qualities are unavailable.

Trimming at the junction amounts to 8 bases on V and 4 bases on J, and the germline ends lie 18 bases apart. Sequences MDHEN (CDR1) and SYDVKM (CDR2) are obtained from the germline V gene. The CDR3 holds 15 amino acids from the cysteine to the phenylalanine. CDR3 DNA is the only sequence kept; it has 45 bases, read in frame from the first base. CD8 naive samples were CD45RO-negative cells positively selected for CCR7, giving a CD45RA+CCR7+ population that excluded TemRA cells. Healthy HIV-negative adults with no recently reported acute infections or vaccinations were included as donors. Only Caucasian adults living in Nashville, Tennessee, USA were represented among the donors. Blood was collected by leukapheresis, and PBMCs were isolated by Ficoll-Histopaque density gradient centrifugation and then cryopreserved in liquid nitrogen vapor phase. Analytical flow cytometry was used to check the purity and quantity of every magnetically sorted T cell population. From each sorted fraction, genomic DNA was isolated and quantified by UV absorbance on a Nanodrop 2000c.

The clonotype originates from a man younger than 30 in good health. The sequence joins TRBV28 to TRBJ2-1; matching of 8 bases hints at TRBD1 as the D gene. Sequencing input: naive CD8+ T cells sorted from blood. The cell subset or site label, read with the paper, signifies: CD45RA+CCR7+. The DNA is as follows: TGTGCCAGCGGCCTCGACAGGGGACTATACAATGAGCAGTTCTTC. The encoded protein is CASGLDRGLYNEQFF.